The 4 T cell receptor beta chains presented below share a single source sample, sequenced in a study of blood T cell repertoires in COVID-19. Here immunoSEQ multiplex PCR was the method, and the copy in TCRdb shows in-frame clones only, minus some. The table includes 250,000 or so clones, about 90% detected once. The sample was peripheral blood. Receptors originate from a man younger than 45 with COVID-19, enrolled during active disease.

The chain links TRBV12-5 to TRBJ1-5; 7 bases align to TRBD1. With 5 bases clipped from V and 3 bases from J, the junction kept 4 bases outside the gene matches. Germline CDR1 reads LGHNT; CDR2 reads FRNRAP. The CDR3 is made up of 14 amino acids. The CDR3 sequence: CASGMTGFNQPQHF. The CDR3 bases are TGTGCTAGTGGTATGACAGGGTTCAATCAGCCCCAGCATTTT.

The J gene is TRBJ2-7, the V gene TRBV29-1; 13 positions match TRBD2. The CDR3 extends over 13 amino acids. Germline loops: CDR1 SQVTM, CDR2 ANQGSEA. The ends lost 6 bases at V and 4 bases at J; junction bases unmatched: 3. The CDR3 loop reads CSVTSGGVYEQYF. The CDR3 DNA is TGCAGCGTCACTAGCGGGGGGGTTTACGAGCAGTACTTC.

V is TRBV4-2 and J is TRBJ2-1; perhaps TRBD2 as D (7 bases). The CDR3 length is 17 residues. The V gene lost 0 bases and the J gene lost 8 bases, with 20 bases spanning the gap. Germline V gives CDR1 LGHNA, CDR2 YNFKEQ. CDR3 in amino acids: CASSQDPRGGGLDEQFF. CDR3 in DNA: TGTGCCAGCAGCCAAGATCCGAGGGGGGGTGGGTTGGATGAGCAGTTCTTC.

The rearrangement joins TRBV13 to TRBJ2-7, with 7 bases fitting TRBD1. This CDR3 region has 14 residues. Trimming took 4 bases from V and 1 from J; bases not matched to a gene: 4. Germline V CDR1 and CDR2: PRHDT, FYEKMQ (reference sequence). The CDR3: CASSSGTDSYEQYF. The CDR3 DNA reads TGTGCCAGCAGCTCCGGGACAGATTCCTACGAGCAGTACTTC.